This T cell receptor (beta chain) originates from a study of blood T cell repertoires in COVID-19. In the study overall: COVID-19 samples collected from the United States, Italy and Spain covered acute and convalescent phases.

The CDR3 length is 15 residues. The V gene end was trimmed by 0 bases and the J gene end by 6 bases; junction bases not matched to a gene: 7. Germline lookup yields CDR1 SGHDT and CDR2 YYEEEE. Clinical histories supplied by participants themselves formed the basis of cohort assignment. Exposed participants came across a COVID-19 case within 2 weeks before study entry. The repertoire was sequenced with immunoSEQ multiplex PCR; TCRdb's copy has only in-frame clones and lacks some. The data show around 160,000 clones, 65% to 85% seen once. The chain carries TRBV5-6 and TRBJ1-2; the match to TRBD1 covers 8 bases. The sequence derives from a woman in her forties or fifties who had been exposed to COVID-19. What was sequenced was PBMCs or T cells enriched from blood (not recorded which). The CDR3, as DNA: TGTGCCAGCAGCTTGGCGAGGAGACAGGGGAATGGCTACACCTTC. Its protein product is CASSLARRQGNGYTF.